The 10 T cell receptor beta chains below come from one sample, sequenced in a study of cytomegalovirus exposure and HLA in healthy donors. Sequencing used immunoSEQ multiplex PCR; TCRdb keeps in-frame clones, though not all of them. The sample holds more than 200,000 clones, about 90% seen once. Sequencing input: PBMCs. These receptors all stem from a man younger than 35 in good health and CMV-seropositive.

CDR3 nucleotides: TGTGCCAGCAGCTTGGGACAGCTCTACGAGCAGTACTTC. Translation gives CASSLGQLYEQYF. V usage is TRBV11-2 and J usage is TRBJ2-7; 7 nucleotides align to TRBD1. From germline, CDR1 is SGHAT and CDR2 FQNNGV. After removal of 3 bases from V and 3 bases from J, the junction contained 2 bases not matched to a gene. The CDR3 runs to 13 residues.

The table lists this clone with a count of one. The CDR3 DNA reads TGTGCCACCCGCGCTCGGGAGTTCACAGATACGCAGTATTTT. Protein: CATRAREFTDTQYF. V gene TRBV6-1 combines with J gene TRBJ2-3, with a possible D match to TRBD2 (6 bases). Trimming took 10 bases from V and 2 from J, leaving 16 bases between them. Germline V gives CDR1 MNHNS, CDR2 SASEGT. The length of the CDR3 is 14 residues.

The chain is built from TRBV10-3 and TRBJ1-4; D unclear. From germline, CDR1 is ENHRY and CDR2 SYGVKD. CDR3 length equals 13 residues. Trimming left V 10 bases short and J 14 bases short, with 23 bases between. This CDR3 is CASGSPQDVWLFF. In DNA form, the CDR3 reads TGTGCCAGCGGGTCCCCCCAGGATGTGTGGCTGTTTTTT.

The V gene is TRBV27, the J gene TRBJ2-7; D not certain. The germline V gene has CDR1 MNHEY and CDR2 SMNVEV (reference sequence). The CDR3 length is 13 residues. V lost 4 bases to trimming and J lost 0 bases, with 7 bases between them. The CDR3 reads CASSSGDSYEQYF. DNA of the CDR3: TGTGCCAGCAGTTCTGGCGACTCCTACGAGCAGTACTTC.

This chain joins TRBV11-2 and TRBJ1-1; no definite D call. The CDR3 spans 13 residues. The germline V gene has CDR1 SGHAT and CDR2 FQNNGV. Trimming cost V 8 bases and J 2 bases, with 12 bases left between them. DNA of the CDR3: TGTGCCAGCGAAATGGACGGAAACACTGAAGCTTTCTTT. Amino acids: CASEMDGNTEAFF.

The CDR3 DNA sequence: TGCGCCAGCAGCCAAGATCCCCATCAGCCCCAGCATTTT. Translating it yields CASSQDPHQPQHF. This rearrangement joins TRBV4-1 to TRBJ1-5, with D unclear. Germline CDR1 MGHRA, CDR2 YSYEKL. Trimming pared 0 bases from V and 5 bases from J, leaving 5 bases between. This CDR3 is built from 13 residues.

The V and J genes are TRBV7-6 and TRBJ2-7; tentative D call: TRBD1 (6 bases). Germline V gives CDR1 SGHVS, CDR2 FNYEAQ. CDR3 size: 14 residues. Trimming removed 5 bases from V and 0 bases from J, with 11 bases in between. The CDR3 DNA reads TGTGCCAGCAGCCCACAGGGTCCCTCCTACGAGCAGTACTTC. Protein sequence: CASSPQGPSYEQYF.

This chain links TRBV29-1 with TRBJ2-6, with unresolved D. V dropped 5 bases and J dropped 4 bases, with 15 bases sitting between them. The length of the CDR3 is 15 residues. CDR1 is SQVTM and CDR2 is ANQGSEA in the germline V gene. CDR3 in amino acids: CSVFVERTGANVLTF. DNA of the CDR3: TGCAGCGTTTTTGTCGAGAGAACCGGGGCCAACGTCCTGACTTTC.

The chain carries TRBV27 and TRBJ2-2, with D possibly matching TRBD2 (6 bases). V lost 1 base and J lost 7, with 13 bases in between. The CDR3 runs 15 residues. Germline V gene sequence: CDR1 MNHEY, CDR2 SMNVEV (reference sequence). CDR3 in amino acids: CASSLWWGVGGELFF. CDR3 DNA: TGTGCCAGCAGTTTATGGTGGGGGGTCGGCGGGGAGCTGTTTTTT.

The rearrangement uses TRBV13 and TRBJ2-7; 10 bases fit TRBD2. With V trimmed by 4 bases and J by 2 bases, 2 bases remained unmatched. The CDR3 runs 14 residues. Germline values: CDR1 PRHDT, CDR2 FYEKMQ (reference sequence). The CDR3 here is CASSSGTSAYEQYF. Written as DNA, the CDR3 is TGTGCCAGCAGCTCCGGGACTAGCGCCTACGAGCAGTACTTC.